The 25 T cell receptor beta chains in this list originate from one sample, sequenced in a study of shared clonotypes between healthy human individuals. Sequencing was performed with immunoSEQ multiplex PCR; in TCRdb, only in-frame clones are kept and a portion is missing. Here the sample spans around 700,000 clones, roughly 70% being singletons. The sample comprised memory CD4+ T cells sorted from blood. The subset denotes: CD45RA-negative fraction. Receptors originate from a woman aged 30 to 39 in good health.

The V call is TRBV29-1, the J call TRBJ2-7; 12 bases line up with TRBD1. This CDR3 comprises 13 residues. V dropped 6 bases and J dropped 5; count of bases not matched to a gene: 5. Germline CDR1 and CDR2: SQVTM and ANQGSEA. CDR3 in DNA: TGCAGCGTCCGGGACAGGGGGCGCGACGAGCAGTACTTC. Its translation is CSVRDRGRDEQYF.

V is TRBV29-1 and J is TRBJ2-3; 8 bases align to TRBD2. With V trimmed by 6 bases and J by 4 bases, 12 bases remained unmatched. The CDR3 spans 15 residues. Germline V CDR1 and CDR2: SQVTM, ANQGSEA. Written as DNA, the CDR3 is TGCAGCGTAAGGGAGGGACTAGTTAGCGCAGATACGCAGTATTTT. It specifies CSVREGLVSADTQYF.

J is TRBJ1-2 and V is TRBV6-5, with 9 bases fitting TRBD1. The CDR3 runs 14 residues. Per the germline V gene, CDR1 is MNHEY and CDR2 is SVGAGI. J lost 3 bases, V lost 6 bases, and 5 bases had no gene match. This CDR3 is CASSRQGGDYGYTF. CDR3 nucleotides: TGTGCCAGCAGCCGACAGGGGGGCGACTATGGCTACACCTTC.

This CDR3 reads CASSGPLRNGANVLTF. The CDR3 region has the DNA TGTGCCAGCAGTGGTCCCCTCAGAAATGGGGCCAACGTCCTGACTTTC. The chain combines TRBV2 with TRBJ2-6, with D uncertain. This CDR3 region has 16 residues. The V end was cut by 4 bases, the J end by 3 bases, with 13 bases between. Looked up from germline, CDR1 is SNHLY and CDR2 is FYNNEI. Full variable domain (outside the CDR3, taken from reference TRBV2 and TRBJ2-6): EPEVTQTPSHQVTQMGQEVILRCVPISNHLYFYWYRQILGQKVEFLVSFYNNEISEKSEIFDDQFSVERPDGSNFTLKIRSTKLEDSAMYFCASSGPLRNGANVLTFGAGSRLTVL.

This clone turned up a few times. This chain uses TRBV2 with TRBJ1-1, with 9 nucleotides matching TRBD1. The J segment lost 4 bases and the V segment lost 5 bases, leaving 5 bases of the junction unmatched. The CDR3 sequence is 14 residues long. The V gene's germline CDR1 is SNHLY and CDR2 FYNNEI. The CDR3 nucleotides read TGTGCCAGCAGTACAGGGGGCTGGGGCACTGAAGCTTTCTTT. Amino acid sequence: CASSTGGWGTEAFF.

The chain recombines TRBV5-8 with TRBJ2-3, with D maybe TRBD2 (6 bases). From germline, CDR1 is SGHTS and CDR2 YDEGEE. Trimming removed 4 bases from V and 11 bases from J, with 14 bases in between. The CDR3 spans 12 residues. The CDR3 coding sequence is TGTGCCAGCAGCGCGGGACTGAGCGGGCAGTATTTT. Translating gives CASSAGLSGQYF.

This clone was recorded many times. The rearrangement joins TRBV27 to TRBJ1-4; TRBD1 aligns across 8 bases. Germline trimming cut 6 bases from V and 8 bases from J; bases unmatched to any gene: 14. This CDR3 has 16 amino acids. Germline CDR1 reads MNHEY; CDR2 reads SMNVEV (reference sequence). The CDR3: CASRHRPGTGVEKLFF. CDR3 bases: TGTGCCAGCAGACACCGACCCGGGACAGGAGTAGAAAAACTGTTTTTT.

The rearrangement joins TRBV5-4 to TRBJ2-1; a possible D gene is TRBD2 (6 bases). The CDR3 is made up of 15 amino acids. V dropped 0 bases and J dropped 4 bases, with 11 bases sitting between them. Germline assignment: CDR1 SGHNT and CDR2 YYREEE (reference sequence). The CDR3 DNA reads as TGTGCCAGCAGCTTGGTGGCGGGACGTTACAATGAGCAGTTCTTC. It encodes CASSLVAGRYNEQFF.

The chain couples TRBV28 to TRBJ2-1; possibly TRBD1 for D (5 bases). The CDR3 length is 13 residues. V was pared by 6 bases and J by 2 bases, with 8 bases between. Germline CDR1 MDHEN, CDR2 SYDVKM. The CDR3 sequence is CASRGQPYNEQFF. In nucleotides, the CDR3 is TGTGCCAGCAGAGGACAACCCTACAATGAGCAGTTCTTC.

Turning to this clone: Only one base separates this from a far larger clonotype, so it likely reflects a read error. This rearrangement joins TRBV11-3 to TRBJ2-2; 8 nucleotides agree with TRBD2. Looked up from germline, CDR1 is SGHNT and CDR2 is YENEEA. V shed 5 bases and J 2 bases; nucleotides not matched to a gene: 4. The CDR3 has 15 amino acids. The CDR3 sequence: CASSPGTRNTGELFF. In DNA form, the CDR3 reads TGTGCCAGCAGCCCCGGGACTAGAAACACCGGGGAGCTGTTTTTT. The entire variable domain, with the rest obtained from reference TRBV11-3 and TRBJ2-2, is as follows: EAGVVQSPRYKIIEKKQPVAFWCNPISGHNTLYWYLQNLGQGPELLIRYENEEAVDDSQLPKDRFSAERLKGVDSTLKIQPAELGDSAVYLCASSPGTRNTGELFFGEGSRLTVL.

The genes are TRBV10-3 and TRBJ2-7; 11 nucleotides align to TRBD2. The CDR3 runs to 16 residues. V was pared by 0 bases and J by 6 bases, with 7 bases of the junction left unmatched. Per the germline V gene, CDR1 is ENHRY and CDR2 is SYGVKD. CDR3 nucleotides: TGTGCCATCAGTGAGTCGAGCACTAGCGGGAGAGTCGAGCAGTACTTC. Its translation: CAISESSTSGRVEQYF.

This clone was seen a handful of times. V usage is TRBV7-2 and J usage is TRBJ1-4, with D perhaps TRBD1 (5 bases). The CDR3 length is 14 residues. Germline CDR1 and CDR2: SGHTA and FQGNSA. V was cut by 3 bases and J by 4 bases, with 9 bases left in between. Here the CDR3 reads CASSFGGSNEKLFF. CDR3 sequence (DNA): TGTGCCAGCAGCTTTGGGGGGAGTAATGAAAAACTGTTTTTT.

This chain joins TRBV18 and TRBJ2-1, with unresolved D. There are 12 residues in the CDR3. CDR1 KGHSH and CDR2 LQKENI come from the germline V gene. V lost 2 bases to trimming and J lost 5 bases, with 4 bases between them. CDR3 in DNA: TGTGCCAGCTCACCAGCGGACAATGAGCAGTTCTTC. It specifies CASSPADNEQFF.

The rearrangement uses TRBV19 and TRBJ2-5; TRBD2 aligns across 7 bases. Germline V gene sequence: CDR1 LNHDA, CDR2 SQIVND (reference sequence). V dropped 4 bases and J dropped 5; count of bases not matched to a gene: 7. CDR3 length: 14 residues. This chain's CDR3 is CASSRREARETQYF. In DNA form, the CDR3 reads TGTGCCAGTAGTAGACGGGAGGCTAGGGAGACCCAGTACTTC.

This clone was detected only a few times. The gene calls are TRBV19 and TRBJ1-1; D may be TRBD1 (6 bases). The CDR3 is 14 amino acids. The V gene's germline CDR1 is LNHDA and CDR2 SQIVND (reference sequence). V was clipped by 5 bases and J by 9 bases, with 19 bases between them. CDR3 sequence: CASSPPDRGFKAFF. CDR3 sequence (DNA): TGTGCCAGTAGTCCTCCGGACAGAGGGTTTAAAGCTTTCTTT.

This clone has just a few counts. The chain has TRBV28 and TRBJ1-1; D is undetermined. The CDR3 consists of 14 residues. V was trimmed by 3 bases and J by 7 bases, leaving 15 bases between them. The germline gives CDR1 MDHEN, CDR2 SYDVKM. The CDR3 spells CASSLISLGGEAFF. The CDR3 coding sequence is TGTGCCAGCAGTTTGATCAGTTTGGGAGGTGAAGCTTTCTTT.

This chain joins TRBV6-5 and TRBJ2-3, with D possibly TRBD1 on 6 matching bases. The V end lost 2 bases, the J end lost 14 bases, and 20 bases lay between the germline ends. The germline gives CDR1 MNHEY, CDR2 SVGAGI. This CDR3 has 14 amino acids. This CDR3 is CASSYRSGGQGLYF. CDR3 nucleotide sequence: TGTGCCAGCAGTTACCGGTCTGGGGGACAAGGATTGTATTTT.

This rearrangement joins TRBV9 to TRBJ2-1; 7 nucleotides line up with TRBD1. This CDR3 is 15 amino acids long. V dropped 0 bases and J dropped 1; count of bases not matched to a gene: 1. Germline V lookup: CDR1 SGDLS, CDR2 YYNGEE. The CDR3 DNA reads as TGTGCCAGCAGCGTAGGGGACAGATCCTACAATGAGCAGTTCTTC. Protein product: CASSVGDRSYNEQFF.

This chain connects TRBV4-1 to TRBJ2-3; no clear D. There are 16 residues in the CDR3. From germline, CDR1 is MGHRA and CDR2 YSYEKL. V lost 0 bases and J lost 0, with 10 bases in between. The CDR3 sequence: CASSQDPSLSTDTQYF. CDR3 bases: TGCGCCAGCAGCCAAGATCCGTCGCTGAGCACAGATACGCAGTATTTT.

The chain combines TRBV27 with TRBJ2-3; 11 nucleotides line up with TRBD2. This CDR3 contains 16 residues. Germline V CDR1 and CDR2: MNHEY, SMNVEV (reference sequence). J lost 11 bases, V lost 5 bases, and 15 bases had no gene match. This chain's CDR3 is CASSHRTSGFMTGQYF. DNA of the CDR3: TGTGCCAGCAGTCACCGGACTAGCGGGTTCATGACGGGGCAGTATTTT.

This clone has a handful of counts. The chain employs TRBV30 and TRBJ2-7, with D hard to call. This CDR3 contains 15 residues. Trimming removed 0 bases at V and 7 bases at J, with 19 bases between. Germline lookup yields CDR1 GTSNPN and CDR2 SVGIG (reference sequence). CDR3 region: CAWSVSRVSLEEQYF. The CDR3 nucleotides are TGTGCCTGGAGTGTAAGTAGGGTCTCCCTGGAGGAGCAGTACTTC.

This clone was counted only a few times. The V and J genes are TRBV11-2 and TRBJ2-7; 7 nucleotides line up with TRBD1. J was trimmed by 3 bases and V by 2 bases; bases with no gene match: 4. Germline values: CDR1 SGHAT, CDR2 FQNNGV. The CDR3 contains 14 residues. The CDR3 protein is CASSLTTGIYEQYF. The CDR3 nucleotides read TGTGCCAGCAGCTTAACGACAGGGATCTACGAGCAGTACTTC.

The J gene is TRBJ2-3, the V gene TRBV28, with D uncertain. Germline CDR1 reads MDHEN; CDR2 reads SYDVKM. Trimming removed 3 bases from V and 5 bases from J, with 3 bases in between. The CDR3 is 11 amino acids. DNA of the CDR3: TGTGCCAGCAGTTTGGTAGATACGCAGTATTTT. Translating gives CASSLVDTQYF.

This clone was found once. V usage is TRBV5-6 and J usage is TRBJ1-5; D possibly corresponds to TRBD1 (5 bases). V was trimmed by 4 bases and J by 3 bases, leaving 11 bases between them. The CDR3 sequence is 14 residues long. Germline CDR1 reads SGHDT; CDR2 reads YYEEEE. The CDR3 is CASSLGRINQPQHF. CDR3 DNA: TGTGCCAGCAGCCTGGGACGAATCAATCAGCCCCAGCATTTT.

This chain connects TRBV7-9 to TRBJ1-1, with D hard to call. Trimming shortened V by 2 bases and J by 1 base, and 5 bases separated the two germline ends. The CDR3 covers 13 residues. Looked up from germline, CDR1 is SEHNR and CDR2 is FQNEAQ (reference sequence). The CDR3 region is CASSLLGNTEAFF. CDR3 DNA sequence: TGTGCCAGCAGCTTACTCGGGAACACTGAAGCTTTCTTT.